This TCR beta chain was captured by sequencing in a study of blood T cell repertoires in COVID-19. Study overall: Samples came from the United States, Italy and Spain, spanning acute and convalescent COVID-19. T cells, B-cell-depleted T cells, or PBMCs provided the cDNA or gDNA that served as material.

In the source study's methods: How many nucleated cells were present was estimated from reference gene primer amplification. Clones were sequenced by immunoSEQ multiplex PCR, and TCRdb holds only the in-frame ones, with some missing. That table furnishes V, J and clone size, whereas the DNA furnished D and trimming. The data contain 100,000 to 150,000 clones, roughly 80% of them singletons. This CDR3 comprises 14 residues. Germline lookup yields CDR1 SNHLY and CDR2 FYNNEI. Germline trimming cut 6 bases from V and 5 bases from J; bases unmatched to any gene: 7. The sequencing sample was made of peripheral blood. This chain uses TRBV2 with TRBJ1-1, with TRBD1 identical over 9 bases. This receptor was obtained from a woman aged 60-75 years with acute or convalescent COVID-19. CDR3 DNA sequence: TGTGCCAGCAGGGGAAGACAGGGGGGGACTGAAGCTTTCTTT. It is translated as CASRGRQGGTEAFF.